A selection of T cell receptor beta chains follows, all from one sample in a study of cytotoxic CD8 clonotypes in ibrutinib-treated CLL. Assay used: immunoSEQ multiplex PCR; TCRdb lists only in-frame clones, some missing. The table includes about 300,000 clones, about 61% detected once. The starting material was PBMCs, obtained after 36 months of ibrutinib treatment. The receptors derive from a human donor with chronic lymphocytic leukemia. The CDR3 runs from the conserved cysteine through the conserved F or W. D genes are given only for firm matches. Size is stated for part of the rows, as once, few or many counts, or as a class when the clone is expanded.

V gene	J gene	D gene	clone size	CDR3 DNA	CDR3 protein
TRBV27	TRBJ1-5	TRBD1	-	TGTGCCAGCAGTTGGACAGGCAGTCCTAATCAGCCCCAGCATTTT	CASSWTGSPNQPQHF
TRBV4-1	TRBJ2-3	TRBD2	-	TGCGCCAGCAGCCCCTTAGTGACTAGCGGGATCACAGATACGCAGTATTTT	CASSPLVTSGITDTQYF
TRBV6-5	TRBJ2-7	TRBD2	-	TGTGCCAGCAGTTACCTTCTAGCGGACTTCTACGAGCAGTACTTC	CASSYLLADFYEQYF
TRBV14	TRBJ2-1	-	-	TGTGCCAGCAGCCAATATACCTACAATGAGCAGTTCTTC	CASSQYTYNEQFF
TRBV11-2	TRBJ1-4	-	-	TGTGCCAGCAGCCAAGGGGTGTTTTCAGGGGCCCGAAAAAAACTGTTTTTT	CASSQGVFSGARKKLFF
TRBV5-1	TRBJ2-3	-	-	TGCGCCAGCAGCCGCAGGGGATACCTCACAGATACGCAGTATTTT	CASSRRGYLTDTQYF
TRBV28	TRBJ2-5	TRBD2	-	TGTGCCAGCAGGCCAGCGGGAGCACAAGAGACCCAGTACTTC	CASRPAGAQETQYF
TRBV7-2	TRBJ1-2	TRBD1	-	TGTGCCAGCAGCCGTGACAGGGGGCGCAACTATGGCTACACCTTC	CASSRDRGRNYGYTF
TRBV4-1	TRBJ2-1	TRBD1	-	TGCGCCAGCAGCCAGGGGGCCTGGACAGGGGTCCAGCGGGACAATGAGCAGTTCTTC	CASSQGAWTGVQRDNEQFF
TRBV5-6	TRBJ1-5	-	few	TGTGCCAGCAGCTTGGACAGGGTAGGTCAGCCCCAGCATTTT	CASSLDRVGQPQHF
TRBV28	TRBJ2-7	TRBD1	-	TGTGCCAGCAGTTCGCCGACAGGGTCCGAGCAGTACTTC	CASSSPTGSEQYF
TRBV5-1	TRBJ2-5	TRBD1	-	TGCGCCAGCAGCCCGGACAGGGGGCGGGAGACCCAGTACTTC	CASSPDRGRETQYF
TRBV5-6	TRBJ2-1	-	-	TGTGCCAGCAGCTGGTCCGATTACAATGAGCAGTTCTTC	CASSWSDYNEQFF
TRBV29-1	TRBJ2-5	-	-	TGCAGCGTGGCGGGTGGAGAGACCCAGTACTTC	CSVAGGETQYF
TRBV11-2	TRBJ2-1	-	-	TGTGCCAGCAGCCTGTACAGGGCCTATGAGCAGTTCTTC	CASSLYRAYEQFF
TRBV27	TRBJ2-5	-	-	TGTGCCAGCAGTTTGGGGCAGTACCAAGAGACCCAGTACTTC	CASSLGQYQETQYF
TRBV4-3	TRBJ2-3	-	-	TGCGCCAGCAGCCGTAGGCCGACAGTCCTGGATACGCAGTATTTT	CASSRRPTVLDTQYF
TRBV5-1	TRBJ2-2	-	few	TGCGCCAGCAGCTTGGCCACCGGCAGGTACACCGGGGAGCTGTTTTTT	CASSLATGRYTGELFF
TRBV5-6	TRBJ2-3	-	once	TGTGCCAGCAGACGTTTAGGGGCGGCAGGGGCAGATACGCAGTATTTT	CASRRLGAAGADTQYF
TRBV10-3	TRBJ2-7	-	few	TGTGCCATCGGATACTCCTACGGGCAGTACTTC	CAIGYSYGQYF
TRBV5-1	TRBJ2-3	TRBD2	-	TGCGCCAGCAGCTCCCAAGCGGGAGCTACGCAGTATTTT	CASSSQAGATQYF
TRBV7-2	TRBJ2-5	TRBD2	-	TGTGCCAGCAGCGGCCCGGGACTAGCTGTAGAGACCCAGTACTTC	CASSGPGLAVETQYF
TRBV2	TRBJ2-7	-	-	TGTGCCATTCTCACGGGGACAAGGCTCTACGAGCAGTACTTC	CAILTGTRLYEQYF
TRBV6-1	TRBJ2-3	-	-	TGTGCCAGCACCCGACAGGTGCACACAGATACGCAGTATTTT	CASTRQVHTDTQYF
TRBV18	TRBJ2-3	TRBD1	few	TGTGCCAGCTCACCGGGACAGGGATCAGATACGCAGTATTTT	CASSPGQGSDTQYF
TRBV4-3	TRBJ2-7	TRBD2	few	TGCGCCAGCAACTATCGGGGGGAGAGCTCCTACGAGCAGTACTTC	CASNYRGESSYEQYF
TRBV30	TRBJ2-3	TRBD2	few	TGTGCCTGGAGGGGACTAACAGATACGCAGTATTTT	CAWRGLTDTQYF
TRBV18	TRBJ2-7	TRBD1	few	TGTGCCAGCTCAGTCACCGGGACAGCTCCATACGAGCAGTACTTC	CASSVTGTAPYEQYF
TRBV6-5	TRBJ1-2	-	-	TGTGCCAGCAGGACCGACAGAGTGCTGGATGGCTACACCTTC	CASRTDRVLDGYTF
TRBV29-1	TRBJ1-2	TRBD1	-	TGCAGCGTTGAAGGGCGCGCAGGGGGCCGGTATGGCTACACCTTC	CSVEGRAGGRYGYTF
TRBV6-1	TRBJ2-7	TRBD2	once	TGTGCCACCACCGGGACTAGCGGGTACGAGCAGTACTTC	CATTGTSGYEQYF
TRBV5-1	TRBJ2-1	TRBD2	-	TGCGCCAGTCGAGGGGCTAGCGGGAGTGTGGAGCAGTTCTTC	CASRGASGSVEQFF
TRBV4-2	TRBJ2-1	-	-	TGTGCCAGCAGCCAGGGGTTTACCTCCTACAATGAGCAGTTCTTC	CASSQGFTSYNEQFF
TRBV15	TRBJ1-1	-	-	TGTGCCACCAGCAGAGACAGGGTTTGGGACACTGAAGCTTTCTTT	CATSRDRVWDTEAFF
TRBV10-3	TRBJ1-2	-	few	TGTGCCATCAGTGAGGACCCTAACTATGGCTACACCTTC	CAISEDPNYGYTF
TRBV18	TRBJ2-7	TRBD2	-	TGTGCCAGCTCGCCTACTAGCGGGCCCACCTACGAGCAGTACTTC	CASSPTSGPTYEQYF
TRBV6-6	TRBJ1-2	-	-	TGTGCCAGCAACCCGAGACCGATTTCTAACTATGGCTACACCTTC	CASNPRPISNYGYTF
TRBV18	TRBJ2-7	TRBD1	-	TGTGCCAGCGGCCCGGGACAGGTATACGAGCAGTACTTC	CASGPGQVYEQYF
TRBV19	TRBJ2-5	TRBD1	-	TGTGCCAGTAGTATAGATCGGAAAGTAGGGCAGGGGGTTCTAAAGACCCAGTACTTC	CASSIDRKVGQGVLKTQYF
TRBV9	TRBJ2-1	-	-	TGTGCCAGCAGCCCCCGACAGGGAGGGCATGAGCAGTTCTTC	CASSPRQGGHEQFF
TRBV29-1	TRBJ2-5	TRBD1	-	TGCAGCGTTGAGGTGGCTCGGTTCGGGACAGTTACGCAAGAGACCCAGTACTTC	CSVEVARFGTVTQETQYF
TRBV27	TRBJ1-5	-	-	TGTGCCAGCAGTTTATGGGGGGGGGTGGGCAATCAGCCCCAGCATTTT	CASSLWGGVGNQPQHF
TRBV5-5	TRBJ1-1	-	-	TGTGCCAGCAGCTTTACAGGAGTCATGAACACTGAAGCTTTCTTT	CASSFTGVMNTEAFF
TRBV5-1	TRBJ1-1	-	-	TGCGCCAGCAGCTCACGACGGGTAGGTAACACTGAAGCTTTCTTT	CASSSRRVGNTEAFF
TRBV5-1	TRBJ2-2	-	-	TGCGCCAGCAGTTGGGATACCGGGGAGCTGTTTTTT	CASSWDTGELFF
TRBV7-8	TRBJ2-3	-	once	TGTGCCAGCAGCTTAGGCCAGTTTAGCACAGATACGCAGTATTTT	CASSLGQFSTDTQYF
TRBV5-1	TRBJ2-7	TRBD2	-	TGCGCCAGCAGCCCCACCGGACTAGACATTGGAGACGAGCAGTACTTC	CASSPTGLDIGDEQYF
TRBV20-1	TRBJ2-1	-	-	TGCAGTGCTAGAGATATCACAGAGCAGTTCTTC	CSARDITEQFF
TRBV18	TRBJ1-2	TRBD1	few	TGTGCCAGCTCACCCGACAGGACAGGGTGCACCTTC	CASSPDRTGCTF
TRBV7-2	TRBJ2-5	TRBD1	-	TGTGCCAGCAGCTTAGAGCTGGACAGGGGTGAGACCCAGTACTTC	CASSLELDRGETQYF
TRBV5-1	TRBJ1-4	TRBD1	-	TGCGCCAGCAGCTTGGGGCAGGGGGTTGGTGAAAAACTGTTTTTT	CASSLGQGVGEKLFF
TRBV4-3	TRBJ2-3	-	-	TGCGCCAGCAGCCAAGGCCGGGGGACACACACAGATACGCAGTATTTT	CASSQGRGTHTDTQYF
TRBV18	TRBJ1-2	TRBD1	-	TGTGCCAGCTCACCACCGTGGTCGCAGGGGGCTTATGGCTACACCTTC	CASSPPWSQGAYGYTF
TRBV19	TRBJ1-2	-	-	TGTGCCAGTAGTATCAACAGTGCCTATGGCTACACCTTC	CASSINSAYGYTF
TRBV25-1	TRBJ2-5	TRBD2	-	TGTGCCAGCAGTTCTAGCGGGAGAGGAGAGACCCAGTACTTC	CASSSSGRGETQYF
TRBV2	TRBJ2-4	-	-	TGTGCCAGCACTTTGACAGTTCTAGCCAAAAACATTCAGTACTTC	CASTLTVLAKNIQYF
TRBV4-1	TRBJ2-7	-	-	TGCGCCAGCAGCCAAGTCCCGGGTTACTACGAGCAGTACTTC	CASSQVPGYYEQYF
TRBV28	TRBJ2-7	TRBD1	-	TGTGCCAGCAGTTCCTATTTCCGGGACAGGGAGTGGATTGGGTTCTACGAGCAGTACTTC	CASSSYFRDREWIGFYEQYF
TRBV19	TRBJ2-7	-	-	TGTGCCAGTTATTGGATGGGGCAGGAAGACTACGAGCAGTACTTC	CASYWMGQEDYEQYF